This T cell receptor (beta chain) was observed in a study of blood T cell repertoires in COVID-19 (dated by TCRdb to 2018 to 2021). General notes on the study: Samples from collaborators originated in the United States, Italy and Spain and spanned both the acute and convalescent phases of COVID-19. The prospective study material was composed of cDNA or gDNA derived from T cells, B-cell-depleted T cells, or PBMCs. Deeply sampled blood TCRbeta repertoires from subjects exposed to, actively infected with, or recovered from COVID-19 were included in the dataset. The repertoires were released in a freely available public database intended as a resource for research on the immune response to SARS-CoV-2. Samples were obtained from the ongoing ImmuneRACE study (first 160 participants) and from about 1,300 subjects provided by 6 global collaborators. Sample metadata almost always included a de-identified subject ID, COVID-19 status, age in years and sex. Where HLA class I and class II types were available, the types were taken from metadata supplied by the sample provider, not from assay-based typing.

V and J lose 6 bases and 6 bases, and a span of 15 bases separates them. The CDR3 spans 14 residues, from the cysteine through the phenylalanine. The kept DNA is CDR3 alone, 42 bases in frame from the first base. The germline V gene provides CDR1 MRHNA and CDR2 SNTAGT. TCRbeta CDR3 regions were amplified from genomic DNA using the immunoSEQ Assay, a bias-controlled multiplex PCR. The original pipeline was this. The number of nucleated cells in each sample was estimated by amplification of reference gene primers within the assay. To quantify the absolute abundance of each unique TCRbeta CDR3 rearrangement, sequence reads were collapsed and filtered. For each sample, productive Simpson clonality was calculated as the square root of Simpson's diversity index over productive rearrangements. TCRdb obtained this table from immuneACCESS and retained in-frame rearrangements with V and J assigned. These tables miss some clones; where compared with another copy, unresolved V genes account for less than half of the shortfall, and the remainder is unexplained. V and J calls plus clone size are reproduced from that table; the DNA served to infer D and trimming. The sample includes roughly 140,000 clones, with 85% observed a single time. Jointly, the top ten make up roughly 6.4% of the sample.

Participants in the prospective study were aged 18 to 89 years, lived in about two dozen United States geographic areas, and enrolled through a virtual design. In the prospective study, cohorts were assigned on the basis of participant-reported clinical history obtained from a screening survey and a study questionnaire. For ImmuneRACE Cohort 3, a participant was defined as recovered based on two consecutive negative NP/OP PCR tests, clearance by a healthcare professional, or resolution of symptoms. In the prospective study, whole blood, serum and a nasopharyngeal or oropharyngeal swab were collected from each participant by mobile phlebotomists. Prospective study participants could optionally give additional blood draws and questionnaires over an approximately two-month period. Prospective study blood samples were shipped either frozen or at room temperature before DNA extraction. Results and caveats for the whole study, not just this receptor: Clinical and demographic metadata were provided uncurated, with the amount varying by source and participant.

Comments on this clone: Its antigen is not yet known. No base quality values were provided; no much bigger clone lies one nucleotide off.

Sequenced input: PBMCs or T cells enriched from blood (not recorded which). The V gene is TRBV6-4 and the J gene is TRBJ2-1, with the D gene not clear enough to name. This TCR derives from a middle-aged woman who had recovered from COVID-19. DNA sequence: TGTGCCAGCAGGCTACAGTGCCAAATCAATGAGCAGTTCTTC. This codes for CASRLQCQINEQFF.